Listed here are 4 T cell receptor beta chains from one sample, sequenced in a study of blood T cell repertoires in COVID-19. Measured with immunoSEQ multiplex PCR; TCRdb has only the in-frame clones, and not every one. The table has around 200,000 clones, 84% seen once. Sequencing was performed on peripheral blood. These receptor sequences come from a human donor with acute or convalescent COVID-19. The donor label of this sample is uncertain.

The genes are TRBV30 and TRBJ2-5, with TRBD2 identical over 10 bases. V dropped 0 bases and J dropped 4; count of bases not matched to a gene: 2. This CDR3 comprises 14 residues. The germline CDR1 and CDR2 sequences are GTSNPN and SVGIG (reference sequence). For the CDR3, the DNA is TGTGCCTGGAGTGTAAGGACTAGCGGAGAGACCCAGTACTTC. Translation gives CAWSVRTSGETQYF. Using reference TRBV30 and TRBJ2-5 for the parts outside the CDR3, the full variable domain is SQTIHQWPATLVQPVGSPLSLECTVEGTSNPNLYWYRQAAGRGLQLLFYSVGIGQISSEVPQNLSASRPQDRQFILSSKKLLLSDSGFYLCAWSVRTSGETQYFGPGTRLLVL.

This chain links TRBV5-1 with TRBJ2-2; TRBD1 aligns across 8 bases. Germline V lookup: CDR1 SGHRS, CDR2 YFSETQ. The CDR3 extends over 13 amino acids. The trim removed 7 bases at V and 1 base at J, leaving 0 bases unmatched. The CDR3 here is CASDRGNTGELFF. DNA of the CDR3: TGCGCCAGCGACAGGGGGAACACCGGGGAGCTGTTTTTT.

V is TRBV5-4 and J is TRBJ1-2; 10 bases are shared with TRBD1. Germline values: CDR1 SGHNT, CDR2 YYREEE (reference sequence). Trimming cost V 5 bases and J 8 bases; bases outside gene matches: 6. The CDR3 loop spans 13 amino acids. In DNA, the CDR3 is TGTGCCAGCAGGCGACAGGGGGCGCCGGGCTACACCTTC. Translation gives CASRRQGAPGYTF.

The chain couples TRBV27 to TRBJ1-3; tentatively, D is TRBD1 (6 bases). Germline assignment: CDR1 MNHEY and CDR2 SMNVEV (reference sequence). The CDR3 is 19 residues long. V lost 3 bases and J 0 bases, leaving 21 bases between the germline ends. CDR3 sequence: CASSFSPPGGLYSGNTIYF. In nucleotides, the CDR3 is TGTGCCAGCAGTTTCTCCCCCCCCGGGGGGCTGTACTCTGGAAACACCATATATTTT.